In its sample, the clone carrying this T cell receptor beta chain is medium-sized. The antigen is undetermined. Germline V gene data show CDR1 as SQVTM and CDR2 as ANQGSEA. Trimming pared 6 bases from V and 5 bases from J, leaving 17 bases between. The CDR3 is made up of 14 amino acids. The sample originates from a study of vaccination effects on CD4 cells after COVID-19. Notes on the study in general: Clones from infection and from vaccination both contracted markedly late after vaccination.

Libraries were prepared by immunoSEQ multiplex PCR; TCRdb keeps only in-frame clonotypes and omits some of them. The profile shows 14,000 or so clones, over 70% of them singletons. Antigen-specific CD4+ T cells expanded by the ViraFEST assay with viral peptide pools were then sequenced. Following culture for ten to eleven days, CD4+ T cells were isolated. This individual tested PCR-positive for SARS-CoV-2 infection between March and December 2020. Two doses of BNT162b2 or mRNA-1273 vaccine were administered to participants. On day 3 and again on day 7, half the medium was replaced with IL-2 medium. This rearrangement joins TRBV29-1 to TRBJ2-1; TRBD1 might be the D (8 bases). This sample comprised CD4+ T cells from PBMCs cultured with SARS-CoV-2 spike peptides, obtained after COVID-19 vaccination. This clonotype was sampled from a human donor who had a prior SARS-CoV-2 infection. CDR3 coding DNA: TGCAGCGTGGGAACAGGGGGGGCTAACAATGAGCAGTTCTTC. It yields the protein CSVGTGGANNEQFF.